Reported below is one TCR beta chain. Its antigen remains unknown. CDR1 is SGHDT, CDR2 YYEEEE, per germline. The CDR3 is 14 amino acids. Germline trimming cut 4 bases from V and 5 bases from J; bases unmatched to any gene: 6. The sample belongs to a study of beta chain features in type 1 diabetes. Study-level points and caveats: Among patients with Type 1 diabetes, TCRB CDR3s were moderately but significantly shorter in every one of the four CD4+ subsets.

The study reverse transcribed the entire isolated RNA, so it sequenced expressed TCRB transcripts. Profiling relied on immunoSEQ multiplex PCR, and the TCRdb table lists in-frame clones only, not all of them. Of fewer than 350,000 clones detected, approximately 16% appear once; the ten largest clones hold less than 0.02%. This chain joins TRBV5-6 and TRBJ2-5; 9 positions match TRBD1. Sequencing used naive CD4+ T cells from blood. The TCR was taken from a man younger than 30 with type 1 diabetes. CDR3 sequence reads: CASSPGQGRETQYF. The CDR3 DNA reads as TGTGCCAGCAGCCCGGGACAGGGCCGGGAGACCCAGTACTTC. The complete variable domain, with remaining parts taken from reference TRBV5-6 and TRBJ2-5, reads DAGVTQSPTHLIKTRGQQVTLRCSPKSGHDTVSWYQQALGQGPQFIFQYYEEEERQRGNFPDRFSGHQFPNYSSELNVNALLLGDSALYLCASSPGQGRETQYFGPGTRLLVL.